This passage covers 4 T cell receptor beta chains from one sample sequenced in a study of cytomegalovirus exposure and HLA in healthy donors (dated by TCRdb to 2015 to 2018). The library relied on the immunoSEQ multiplex PCR assay. Entries here come from immuneACCESS through TCRdb and include only in-frame sequences with V and J called. Some clones fail to appear in such tables; in the studies checked, an unresolved V gene covers under half of the shortfall, and the cause of the remainder is unknown. For this sample the table gives about 260,000 clones, of which 80% to 95% were detected only once. In total, the top ten clones hold 3% to 3.5% of the sample. The sequenced material came from PBMCs. All receptors come from a woman in her thirties in good health and CMV-seronegative.

Only a few counts were recorded for this clone. V and J are TRBV15 and TRBJ2-2, with 8 positions matching TRBD1. The CDR3 covers 15 residues. V shed 3 bases and J 7 bases; nucleotides not matched to a gene: 7. The germline gives CDR1 LNHNV, CDR2 YYDKDF (reference sequence). The CDR3 bases are TGTGCCACCAGCAGCTTCAGGGGGCAAGGCGGGGAGCTGTTTTTT. Its translation is CATSSFRGQGGELFF.

CDR3 sequence (DNA): TGTGCCAGCAGACCCACTAGCGGGAGTTTCAATGAGCAGTTCTTC. Translation gives CASRPTSGSFNEQFF. V usage is TRBV11-2 and J usage is TRBJ2-1; 11 nucleotides align to TRBD2. With 6 bases clipped from V and 6 bases from J, the junction kept 7 bases outside the gene matches. The CDR3 is 15 amino acids. Germline V gene data show CDR1 as SGHAT and CDR2 as FQNNGV.

The genes are TRBV12-2 and TRBJ2-1; the table's TRBD2 call for D was not verified on the DNA. TRBV12-2 is recorded as a pseudogene. This CDR3 is built from 15 residues. This CDR3 reads CASRIPGLCNNEQFF. CDR3 bases: TGTGCAAGTCGCATTCCGGGACTTTGCAACAATGAGCAGTTCTTC.

The V and J genes are TRBV14 and TRBJ1-2, with D maybe TRBD1 (5 bases). Looked up from germline, CDR1 is SGHDN and CDR2 is FVKESK. V lost 4 bases to trimming and J lost 4 bases, with 10 bases between them. The CDR3 covers 13 residues. This chain's CDR3 is CASSPGPSYGYTF. The CDR3 bases are TGTGCCAGCAGCCCAGGGCCTAGCTATGGCTACACCTTC. The whole variable domain, filled in from reference TRBV14 and TRBJ1-2, reads EAGVTQFPSHSVIEKGQTVTLRCDPISGHDNLYWYRRVMGKEIKFLLHFVKESKQDESGMPNNRFLAERTGGTYSTLKVQPAELEDSGVYFCASSPGPSYGYTFGSGTRLTVV.